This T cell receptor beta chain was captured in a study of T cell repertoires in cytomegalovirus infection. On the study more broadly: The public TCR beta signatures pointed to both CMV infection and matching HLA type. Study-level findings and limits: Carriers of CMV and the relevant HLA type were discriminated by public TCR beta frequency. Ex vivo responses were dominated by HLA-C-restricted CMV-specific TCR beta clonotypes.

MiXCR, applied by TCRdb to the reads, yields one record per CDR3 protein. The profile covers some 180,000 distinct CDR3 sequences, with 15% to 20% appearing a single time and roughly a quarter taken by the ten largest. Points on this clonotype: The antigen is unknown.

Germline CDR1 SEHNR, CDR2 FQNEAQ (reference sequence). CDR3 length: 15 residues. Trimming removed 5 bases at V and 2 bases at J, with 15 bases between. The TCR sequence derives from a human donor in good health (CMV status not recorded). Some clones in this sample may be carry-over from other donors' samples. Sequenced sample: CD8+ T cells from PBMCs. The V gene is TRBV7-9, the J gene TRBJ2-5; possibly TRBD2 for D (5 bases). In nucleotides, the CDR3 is TGTGCCAGCAGCCCCCGGCGGGCAGTTCAAGAGACCCAGTACTTC. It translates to CASSPRRAVQETQYF. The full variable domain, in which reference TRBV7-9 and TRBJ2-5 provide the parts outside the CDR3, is DTGVSQNPRHKITKRGQNVTFRCDPISEHNRLYWYRQTLGQGPEFLTYFQNEAQLEKSRLLSDRFSAERPKGSFSTLEIQRTEQGDSAMYLCASSPRRAVQETQYFGPGTRLLVL.